This entry features one T cell receptor (beta chain) sequence. Its antigen is not known. Using immunoSEQ multiplex PCR, the repertoire was profiled, and TCRdb retains in-frame clones only, with some absent. The sample contains roughly 190,000 clones, around nine tenths of which appear only once. This entry belongs to a study of cytomegalovirus exposure and HLA in healthy donors. Study summary: Per a later analysis, the 550 to 850 first-cohort and over 90 validation repertoires shared one platform.

Germline V gene sequence: CDR1 MNHEY, CDR2 SMNVEV (reference sequence). The CDR3 contains 15 residues. The V and J ends lost 2 bases and 6 bases respectively, with 14 bases between them. Findings and caveats of the study: Cytomegalovirus-associated status was assigned to around 160 TCR beta chains. Reported performance of the classifier showed diagnosis of cytomegalovirus status with high specificity and sensitivity.

Sequencing was done on a sample of PBMCs. The sequence was obtained from a man aged 25 to 40 in good health and CMV-seropositive. This chain joins TRBV27 and TRBJ2-1, with D possibly TRBD1 on 5 matching bases. The DNA for the CDR3 is TGTGCCAGCAGTTTAAGGGGTGTAGGCCCCAATGAGCAGTTCTTC. Translated: CASSLRGVGPNEQFF.